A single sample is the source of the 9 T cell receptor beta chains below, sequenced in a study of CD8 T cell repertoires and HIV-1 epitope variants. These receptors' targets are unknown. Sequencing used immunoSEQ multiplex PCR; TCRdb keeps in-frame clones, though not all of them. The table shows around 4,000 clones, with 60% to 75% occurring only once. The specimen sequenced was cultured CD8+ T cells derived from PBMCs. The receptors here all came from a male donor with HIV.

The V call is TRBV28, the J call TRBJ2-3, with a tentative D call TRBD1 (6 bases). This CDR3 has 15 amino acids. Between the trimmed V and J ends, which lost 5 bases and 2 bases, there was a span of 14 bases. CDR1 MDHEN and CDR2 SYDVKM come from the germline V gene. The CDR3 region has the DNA TGTGCCAGCAGTCCCGGGGCAGGGGCCACAGATACGCAGTATTTT. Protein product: CASSPGAGATDTQYF.

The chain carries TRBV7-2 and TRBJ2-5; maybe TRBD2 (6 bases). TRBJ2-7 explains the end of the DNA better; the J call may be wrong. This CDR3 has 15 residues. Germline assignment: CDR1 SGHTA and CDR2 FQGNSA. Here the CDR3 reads CASSLTRDSSYEQYF. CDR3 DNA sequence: TGTGCCAGCAGCTTAACCCGGGACTCCTCCTACGAGCAGTACTTC.

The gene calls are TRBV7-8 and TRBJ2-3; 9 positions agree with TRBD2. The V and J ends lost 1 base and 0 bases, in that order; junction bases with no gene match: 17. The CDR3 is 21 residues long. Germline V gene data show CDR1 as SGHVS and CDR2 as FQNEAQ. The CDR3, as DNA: TGTGCCAGCAGCTTAGAAGGTGCGGGAGGCGGGGGGGACTCCAGCACAGATACGCAGTATTTT. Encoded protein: CASSLEGAGGGGDSSTDTQYF.

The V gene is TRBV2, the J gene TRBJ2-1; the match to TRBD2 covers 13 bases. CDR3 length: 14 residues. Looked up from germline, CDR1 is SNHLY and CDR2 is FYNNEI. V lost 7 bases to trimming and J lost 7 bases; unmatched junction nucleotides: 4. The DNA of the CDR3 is TGTGCCAGCACCGGGACTAGCGGGACTAATGAGCAGTTCTTC. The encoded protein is CASTGTSGTNEQFF.

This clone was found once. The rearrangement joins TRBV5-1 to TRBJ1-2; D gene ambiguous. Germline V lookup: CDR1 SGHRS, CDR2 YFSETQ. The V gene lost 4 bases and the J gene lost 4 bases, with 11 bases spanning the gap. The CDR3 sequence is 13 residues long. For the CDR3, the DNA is TGCGCCAGCAGCCTAAGGATTCTCTATGGCTACACCTTC. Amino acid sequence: CASSLRILYGYTF.

CDR3 in DNA: TGTGCCAGCAGTTACCGGACAGGCTCCTACGAGCAGTACTTC. It yields the protein CASSYRTGSYEQYF. The chain couples TRBV6-5 to TRBJ2-7; 7 bases map to TRBD1. The V gene's germline CDR1 is MNHEY and CDR2 SVGAGI. The CDR3 consists of 14 residues. V lost 2 bases to trimming and J lost 0 bases; unmatched junction nucleotides: 1.

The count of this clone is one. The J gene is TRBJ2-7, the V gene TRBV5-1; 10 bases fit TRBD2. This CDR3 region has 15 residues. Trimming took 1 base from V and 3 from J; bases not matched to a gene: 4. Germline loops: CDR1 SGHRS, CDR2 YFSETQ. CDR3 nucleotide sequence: TGCGCCAGCAGCTTGAGGACTAGCGGTAACTACGAGCAGTACTTC. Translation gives CASSLRTSGNYEQYF.

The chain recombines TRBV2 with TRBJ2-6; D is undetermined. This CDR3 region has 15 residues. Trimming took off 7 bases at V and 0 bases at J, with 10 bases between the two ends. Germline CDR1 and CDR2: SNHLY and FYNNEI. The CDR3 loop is CASTPFDSGANVLTF. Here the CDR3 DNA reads TGTGCCAGCACCCCCTTCGACTCTGGGGCCAACGTCCTGACTTTC. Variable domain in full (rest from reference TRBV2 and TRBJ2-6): EPEVTQTPSHQVTQMGQEVILRCVPISNHLYFYWYRQILGQKVEFLVSFYNNEISEKSEIFDDQFSVERPDGSNFTLKIRSTKLEDSAMYFCASTPFDSGANVLTFGAGSRLTVL.

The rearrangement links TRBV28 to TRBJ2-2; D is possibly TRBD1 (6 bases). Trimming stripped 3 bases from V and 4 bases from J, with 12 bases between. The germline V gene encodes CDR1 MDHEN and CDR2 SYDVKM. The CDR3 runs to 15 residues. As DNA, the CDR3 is TGTGCCAGCAGTTTGCAGGGGAGTACCACCGGGGAGCTGTTTTTT. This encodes CASSLQGSTTGELFF.